The 26 T cell receptor beta chains in this list originate from one sample, sequenced in a study of cytomegalovirus exposure and HLA in healthy donors. Sequencing was performed with immunoSEQ multiplex PCR; in TCRdb, only in-frame clones are kept and a portion is missing. The table lists approximately 260,000 clones, 80% to 90% of them singletons, with about 1% in the top ten. Source material: PBMCs. The receptors derive from a woman aged 18-30 years in good health and CMV-seronegative.

The chain couples TRBV11-2 to TRBJ2-1, with 10 bases matching TRBD2. V dropped 5 bases and J dropped 4; count of bases not matched to a gene: 8. The germline CDR1 and CDR2 sequences are SGHAT and FQNNGV. The CDR3 covers 16 residues. CDR3 sequence reads: CASSAPSGRFYNEQFF. The DNA for the CDR3 is TGTGCCAGCAGCGCCCCTAGCGGGAGATTTTACAATGAGCAGTTCTTC.

The V and J genes are TRBV10-3 and TRBJ2-5; 9 bases are shared with TRBD1. From germline, CDR1 is ENHRY and CDR2 SYGVKD. This CDR3 comprises 15 residues. With V trimmed by 3 bases and J by 6 bases, 8 bases remained unmatched. The CDR3 region has the DNA TGTGCCATCAGTGAAGTGGAGGACAGGGGACAGACCCAGTACTTC. The encoded protein is CAISEVEDRGQTQYF.

This sequence joins TRBV5-6 and TRBJ1-1; TRBD1 might be the D (6 bases). Germline V gene data show CDR1 as SGHDT and CDR2 as YYEEEE. This CDR3 spans 15 amino acids. V lost 0 bases and J 5 bases, leaving 14 bases between the germline ends. CDR3 in amino acids: CASSLGGGVGTEAFF. The CDR3 bases are TGTGCCAGCAGCTTGGGCGGGGGCGTCGGGACTGAAGCTTTCTTT.

CDR3 residues: CASSADRGREKLFF. CDR3 in DNA: TGTGCCAGCAGCGCGGACAGGGGGCGTGAAAAACTGTTTTTT. V and J are TRBV2 and TRBJ1-4, with 11 nucleotides matching TRBD1. The CDR3 sequence is 14 residues long. V trimming: 6 bases; J trimming: 7 bases; junction bases outside the gene matches: 4. Germline V lookup: CDR1 SNHLY, CDR2 FYNNEI.

V usage is TRBV15 and J usage is TRBJ2-2; weak D call: TRBD1 (6 bases). This CDR3 has 16 amino acids. Germline values: CDR1 LNHNV, CDR2 YYDKDF (reference sequence). V lost 5 bases and J lost 3, with 16 bases in between. The CDR3 here is CATSRERGLDTGELFF. CDR3 DNA: TGTGCCACCAGCCGTGAGAGGGGGTTGGACACCGGGGAGCTGTTTTTT.

In this sample, this clone turned up a few times. V usage is TRBV25-1 and J usage is TRBJ2-5; D might be TRBD1 (6 bases). CDR1 MGHDK and CDR2 SYGVNS come from the germline V gene. Trimming shortened V by 11 bases and J by 1 base, and 8 bases separated the two germline ends. This CDR3 has 11 amino acids. The CDR3 bases are TGTGCCTCACAGGGCCAAGAGACCCAGTACTTC. Amino acids: CASQGQETQYF.

V gene TRBV11-2 combines with J gene TRBJ2-5; 10 nucleotides align to TRBD1. This CDR3 has 13 residues. Per the germline V gene, CDR1 is SGHAT and CDR2 is FQNNGV. J was trimmed by 4 bases and V by 6 bases; bases with no gene match: 2. The CDR3 region is CASRGQGGETQYF. CDR3 bases: TGTGCCAGCAGAGGACAGGGGGGAGAGACCCAGTACTTC.

The chain combines TRBV28 with TRBJ1-2, with 11 bases fitting TRBD1. There are 14 residues in the CDR3. Trimming cost V 5 bases and J 8 bases; bases outside gene matches: 7. Germline V gene sequence: CDR1 MDHEN, CDR2 SYDVKM. CDR3 in DNA: TGTGCCAGCAGTCGCGGACAGGGGGCGCCCGGCTACACCTTC. Translation: CASSRGQGAPGYTF.

The chain has TRBV19 and TRBJ1-1; 8 nucleotides line up with TRBD1. Unmatched junction bases numbered 5, after V lost 6 bases and J lost 5 bases. The CDR3 sequence is 13 residues long. Germline V CDR1 and CDR2: LNHDA, SQIVND (reference sequence). The CDR3 here is CASRMGQVTEAFF. The CDR3 DNA reads TGTGCCAGTAGGATGGGACAGGTGACTGAAGCTTTCTTT.

J is TRBJ2-5 and V is TRBV30; 9 bases align to TRBD2. Trimming removed 2 bases from V and 2 bases from J; junction bases left unmatched: 9. This CDR3 is built from 16 residues. The germline gives CDR1 GTSNPN, CDR2 SVGIG (reference sequence). As DNA, the CDR3 is TGTGCCTGGAGTTCCTCCCTTAGCGGGGGACAAGAGACCCAGTACTTC. Its protein product is CAWSSSLSGGQETQYF.

The CDR3 sequence is CASSQDSGRGTISYEQYF. The CDR3 bases are TGCGCCAGCAGCCAAGATTCAGGCAGGGGCACCATTTCCTACGAGCAGTACTTC. The chain combines TRBV4-3 with TRBJ2-7, with D possibly matching TRBD1 (6 bases). CDR3 length equals 18 residues. Trimming took off 0 bases at V and 1 base at J, with 19 bases between the two ends. Per germline, CDR1 LGHNA and CDR2 YSLEER.

CDR3 DNA sequence: TGTGCCAGCAGCTTATCACCCCGAGGTGGCTACACCTTC. Residues: CASSLSPRGGYTF. The chain employs TRBV7-9 and TRBJ1-2; D is ambiguous. The V end lost 2 bases, the J end lost 7 bases, and 11 bases lay between the germline ends. The germline gives CDR1 SEHNR, CDR2 FQNEAQ (reference sequence). The CDR3 totals 13 residues.

The chain recombines TRBV2 with TRBJ2-5; no clear D. Germline-derived CDR1 and CDR2 are SNHLY and FYNNEI. The CDR3 spans 15 residues. Trimming left V 2 bases short and J 0 bases short, with 10 bases between. CDR3 protein: CASSEQAQNQETQYF. The CDR3 coding sequence is TGTGCCAGCAGTGAACAGGCCCAGAACCAAGAGACCCAGTACTTC.

About this clone: This specimen includes other DNA sequences encoding the same CDR3. V usage is TRBV18 and J usage is TRBJ2-3; D not certain. The CDR3 contains 13 residues. Germline assignment: CDR1 KGHSH and CDR2 LQKENI. Trimming shortened V by 0 bases and J by 4 bases, and 5 bases separated the two germline ends. The CDR3 loop is CASSPPSADTQYF. CDR3 in DNA: TGTGCCAGCTCACCACCGTCGGCAGATACGCAGTATTTT.

The rearrangement links TRBV2 to TRBJ1-6; the D gene is possibly TRBD1 (6 bases). V shed 2 bases and J shed 6 bases, with 14 bases lying between them. Germline V gene lookup returns CDR1 SNHLY and CDR2 FYNNEI. This CDR3 comprises 16 residues. The CDR3 nucleotides read TGTGCCAGCAGTGAACTACAGGGCAACATTAATTCACCCCTCCACTTT. Translation: CASSELQGNINSPLHF.

The chain recombines TRBV25-1 with TRBJ2-3; 8 positions agree with TRBD2. V shed 3 bases and J 3 bases; nucleotides not matched to a gene: 11. This CDR3 has 17 amino acids. The germline gives CDR1 MGHDK, CDR2 SYGVNS. The CDR3 loop is CASSDPFLAGGTDTQYF. For the CDR3, the DNA is TGTGCCAGCAGTGACCCTTTTCTGGCGGGGGGAACAGATACGCAGTATTTT.

This clone has a single count. The rearrangement links TRBV19 to TRBJ2-1, with 10 bases identical to TRBD1. Germline loops: CDR1 LNHDA, CDR2 SQIVND (reference sequence). Losses at the gene ends were 7 bases for V and 7 bases for J; bases not matched to a gene: 10. CDR3 length: 15 residues. CDR3 loop: CASIGGTGVRNEQFF. CDR3 DNA sequence: TGTGCCAGTATTGGGGGGACAGGGGTTAGGAATGAGCAGTTCTTC.

The chain links TRBV2 to TRBJ1-2, with 7 bases lining up with TRBD1. Losses at the gene ends were 4 bases for V and 1 base for J; bases not matched to a gene: 9. In germline, CDR1 is SNHLY, CDR2 FYNNEI. The CDR3 spans 16 residues. The CDR3 sequence: CASSVRGGRYNYGYTF. The CDR3 coding sequence is TGTGCCAGCAGTGTAAGAGGGGGCCGTTATAACTATGGCTACACCTTC. The variable domain in full, with the rest retrieved from reference TRBV2 and TRBJ1-2, is EPEVTQTPSHQVTQMGQEVILRCVPISNHLYFYWYRQILGQKVEFLVSFYNNEISEKSEIFDDQFSVERPDGSNFTLKIRSTKLEDSAMYFCASSVRGGRYNYGYTFGSGTRLTVV.

The chain employs TRBV5-6 and TRBJ2-7; no definite D call. V was cut by 1 base and J by 3 bases, with 14 bases left in between. Germline CDR1 reads SGHDT; CDR2 reads YYEEEE. This CDR3 has 15 amino acids. CDR3 in DNA: TGTGCCAGCAGCTTGTGGTCAGATCTTTTCTACGAGCAGTACTTC. Translated, it gives CASSLWSDLFYEQYF.

The V and J genes are TRBV19 and TRBJ2-2; 7 bases are shared with TRBD1. CDR1 is LNHDA, CDR2 SQIVND, per germline (reference sequence). Germline trimming cut 4 bases from V and 6 bases from J; bases unmatched to any gene: 11. The length of the CDR3 is 16 residues. In DNA form, the CDR3 reads TGTGCCAGTAGTACCCGGGACAGCCAGGGACCCGGGGAGCTGTTTTTT. Translated, it gives CASSTRDSQGPGELFF.

The rearrangement joins TRBV4-3 to TRBJ1-6; no clear D. The CDR3 loop spans 15 amino acids. V was clipped by 2 bases and J by 8 bases, with 13 bases between them. CDR1 LGHNA and CDR2 YSLEER come from the germline V gene. Here the CDR3 DNA reads TGCGCCAGCAGCCAACGCCGGGAATTCCATTCACCCCTCCACTTT. This encodes CASSQRREFHSPLHF.

The gene calls are TRBV30 and TRBJ1-1; 9 bases agree with TRBD1. Germline-derived CDR1 and CDR2 are GTSNPN and SVGIG (reference sequence). Trimming removed 1 base from V and 5 bases from J; junction bases left unmatched: 8. This CDR3 region has 15 residues. The CDR3: CAWSEWTGVDTEAFF. CDR3 sequence (DNA): TGTGCCTGGAGTGAATGGACAGGGGTGGATACTGAAGCTTTCTTT. Based on the CDR3 plus reference TRBV30 and TRBJ1-1, the full variable domain is SQTIHQWPATLVQPVGSPLSLECTVEGTSNPNLYWYRQAAGRGLQLLFYSVGIGQISSEVPQNLSASRPQDRQFILSSKKLLLSDSGFYLCAWSEWTGVDTEAFFGQGTRLTVV.

The chain is built from TRBV5-1 and TRBJ1-1; 11 bases line up with TRBD1. Germline assignment: CDR1 SGHRS and CDR2 YFSETQ. The CDR3 has 14 residues. Trimming at V came to 5 bases and at J to 4 bases, leaving 4 bases not matched to a gene. The CDR3 sequence: CASRGQGVGTEAFF. The CDR3 bases are TGCGCCAGCAGGGGACAGGGGGTGGGCACTGAAGCTTTCTTT.

The chain uses TRBV18 and TRBJ2-7; 8 bases line up with TRBD2. Germline V gives CDR1 KGHSH, CDR2 LQKENI. J gave up 3 bases and V 5 bases, and 12 bases lay outside the gene matches. This CDR3 region has 16 residues. The CDR3 region is CASSSSSGGELYEQYF. DNA of the CDR3: TGTGCCAGCTCATCGTCCAGCGGGGGCGAGCTCTACGAGCAGTACTTC.

This chain links TRBV29-1 with TRBJ2-6, with a tentative D call TRBD2 (6 bases). V lost 3 bases and J lost 8, with 11 bases in between. The CDR3 sequence is 13 residues long. CDR1 and CDR2 (germline): SQVTM, ANQGSEA. The CDR3 DNA follows: TGCAGCGTTGAGGAGGGCGACCCCAACGTCCTGACTTTC. As protein: CSVEEGDPNVLTF.

A word on this clone: The sample contains more than one DNA sequence encoding this CDR3. V usage is TRBV28 and J usage is TRBJ2-7; D unresolved. The CDR3 is 11 residues long. Trimming took 6 bases from V and 2 from J, leaving 5 bases between them. The germline V gene has CDR1 MDHEN and CDR2 SYDVKM. CDR3 bases: TGTGCCAGCAGCCCGGCCTACGAGCAGTACTTC. Its protein product is CASSPAYEQYF.